This entry features one TCR beta chain sequence. The antigen remains undetermined. Then a second PCR, running roughly 7 to 12 cycles, was carried out with a sample-barcoded 5' primer and a J-beta primer mix. TCRdb reprocessed the 5' RACE reads via MiXCR and lists one record per CDR3 protein. The data contain about 570,000 distinct CDR3 sequences, 25% to 30% of them seen just once; the ten biggest clones take up roughly 20%. The CDR3 spans 12 residues. Germline V lookup: CDR1 MNHNY, CDR2 SVGAGI (reference sequence). The V end lost 0 bases, the J end lost 7 bases, and 6 bases lay between the germline ends. The data derive from a study of blood T cells in healthy people across ages. Findings and caveats of the study: Older age went with lower TCR beta diversity per million T cells, in a roughly linear way.

The receptor was derived from a woman in her 70s in good health. The V and J genes are TRBV6-6 and TRBJ2-5; D not certain. Sequencing was carried out using blood. CDR3 coding DNA: TGTGCCAGCAGTTACTCCGGTGGGACCCAGTACTTC. Protein sequence: CASSYSGGTQYF.